The rows below give T cell receptor beta chains drawn from one sample of a study of cytomegalovirus exposure and HLA in healthy donors. Repertoires were generated with immunoSEQ multiplex PCR, while TCRdb's copy carries only in-frame clones and drops some. The sample lists 150,000 or so clones, around 89% occurring once. The sample taken for sequencing was PBMCs. Receptor source: a woman between 25 and 40 years old in good health and CMV-seropositive. The CDR3 runs from the conserved cysteine through the conserved F or W. The order of the fields is J gene, V gene, clone size, D gene, CDR3 DNA, CDR3 protein. The D gene is left open where the match is weak. Clone sizes are given selectively: once, few, many, or a class where the clone is expanded.

TRBJ1-2	TRBV28	NA	TRBD1	TGTGCCAGCAACAGGGGGCATAACTATGGCTACACCTTC	CASNRGHNYGYTF
TRBJ2-1	TRBV28	once	TRBD1	TGTGCCAGTCACCGGGACAGGGGACTCGCTCAGCAGTTCTTC	CASHRDRGLAQQFF
TRBJ2-2	TRBV5-4	NA	NA	TGTGCCAGCAGCTTGGGAGGGAACGGGGAGCTGTTTTTT	CASSLGGNGELFF
TRBJ2-7	TRBV6-5	NA	NA	TGTGCCAGCAGCCGGACATGGCAATACGAGCAGTACTTC	CASSRTWQYEQYF
TRBJ2-3	TRBV15	NA	TRBD1	TGTGCCACCAGCCTCCGGGGGACAGGGGCTGCAGATACGCAGTATTTT	CATSLRGTGAADTQYF
TRBJ2-1	TRBV7-9	few	TRBD2	TGTGCCAGCAGCCCCCTGCGGCTAGCGGGGGGGTACAATGAGCAGTTCTTC	CASSPLRLAGGYNEQFF
TRBJ2-1	TRBV7-9	NA	TRBD2	TGTGCCAGCAGCGGACGGACTAGCGGGAGACCCTACAATGAGCAGTTCTTC	CASSGRTSGRPYNEQFF
TRBJ1-2	TRBV5-4	NA	NA	TGTGCCAGCAGACAGGGTAGCTATGGCTACACCTTC	CASRQGSYGYTF
TRBJ2-3	TRBV29-1	NA	NA	TGCAGCGCCGTCGCAGGGGGGACAGATACGCAGTATTTT	CSAVAGGTDTQYF
TRBJ1-2	TRBV28	NA	TRBD1	TGTGCCAGCAGTTGGGACAGCGGCTACACCTTC	CASSWDSGYTF
TRBJ2-5	TRBV27	NA	TRBD1	TGTGCCAGCAGTCTACAGGGGGGAGAGACCCAGTACTTC	CASSLQGGETQYF
TRBJ2-7	TRBV27	NA	NA	TGTGCCGGCAGGCCTACTGACACAGGGAACGAGCAGTACTTC	CAGRPTDTGNEQYF
TRBJ1-2	TRBV19	NA	TRBD1	TGTGCCAGTAGCCCGCTGGACAGGGTCTATGGCTACACCTTC	CASSPLDRVYGYTF
TRBJ1-1	TRBV5-1	NA	NA	TGCGCCAGCAGCTTGGCCGGGGGGGCTGAAGCTTTCTTT	CASSLAGGAEAFF
TRBJ1-2	TRBV19	once	TRBD1	TGTGCCAGTAGGACGGGAGCAGGGGGAACCCCACTTCGGTATGGCTACACCTTC	CASRTGAGGTPLRYGYTF
TRBJ2-5	TRBV5-4	NA	NA	TGTGCCAGCAGCTTCGGCAGGTTCCGAGAGACCCAGTACTTC	CASSFGRFRETQYF
TRBJ2-7	TRBV19	NA	TRBD2	TGTGCCAGTAGTAGTGTCGGGGGGGGGATCTACGAGCAGTACTTC	CASSSVGGGIYEQYF
TRBJ2-1	TRBV18	NA	TRBD2	TGTGCCAGCTCACCAAACCCTAGCGGGAACTACAATGAGCAGTTCTTC	CASSPNPSGNYNEQFF
TRBJ2-2	TRBV6-1	NA	TRBD2	TGTGCCAGCAGTGATCCTAGCGGGGTCACCGGGGAGCTGTTTTTT	CASSDPSGVTGELFF
TRBJ2-7	TRBV6-1	NA	NA	TGTGCCAGCAGTTGGGGGGGCCCTTCCTACGAGCAGTACTTC	CASSWGGPSYEQYF
TRBJ2-5	TRBV7-7	few	TRBD2	TGTGCTAGCAGCTTAGCGCCAGCGGGGGGGGGAGAGACCCAGTACTTC	CASSLAPAGGGETQYF
TRBJ2-5	TRBV19	NA	TRBD1	TGTGCCAGTAGGGACAGGGGGCAACGAGAGACCCAGTACTTC	CASRDRGQRETQYF
TRBJ2-7	TRBV27	once	NA	TGTGCCAGCAGCGTCCCGGGACATTACGAGCAGTACTTC	CASSVPGHYEQYF
TRBJ2-3	TRBV14	NA	TRBD2	TGTGCCAGCAGCCTCTATAGCGGGAGTGCGGCAGATACGCAGTATTTT	CASSLYSGSAADTQYF
TRBJ2-1	TRBV5-1	NA	NA	TGCGCCAGCAGCCCACGGACTAATGCTCCTGAGCAGTTCTTC	CASSPRTNAPEQFF
TRBJ1-1	TRBV5-4	NA	TRBD1	TGTGCCAGCAGCGCAGACAGGGTAAATCGAGTAGCTTTCTTT	CASSADRVNRVAFF
TRBJ1-1	TRBV15	NA	NA	TGTGCCACCAGCAGAGATACAGGGCCGGCTGAAGCTTTCTTT	CATSRDTGPAEAFF
TRBJ2-7	TRBV7-2	NA	NA	TGTGCCAGCAGCCTTGGTAGGGGGGGCTACGAGCAGTACTTC	CASSLGRGGYEQYF
TRBJ2-7	TRBV28	NA	TRBD1	TGTGCCAGCAGCCGGACAGGGTGGAACTACGAGCAGTACTTC	CASSRTGWNYEQYF
TRBJ2-2	TRBV10-1	NA	NA	TGCGCCAGCGGGAGCGGGCACAGGACCGGGGAGCTGTTTTTT	CASGSGHRTGELFF
TRBJ2-2	TRBV19	NA	NA	TGTGCCAGTAGTGAGGGCCCTCGGACCGGGGAGCTGTTTTTT	CASSEGPRTGELFF
TRBJ2-6	TRBV7-8	NA	TRBD1	TGTGCCAGCAGCTTGGACAGGACCCCGATCCTTTCTGGGGCCAACGTCCTGACTTTC	CASSLDRTPILSGANVLTF
TRBJ2-5	TRBV7-7	NA	NA	TGTGCCAGCAGCTTAGGGGCCGGCGGGACCTGGGGAGAGACCCAGTACTTC	CASSLGAGGTWGETQYF
TRBJ1-6	TRBV4-1	NA	NA	TGCGCCAGCAGCCAAGAAAATCCAACAGACTATAATTCACCCCTCCACTTT	CASSQENPTDYNSPLHF
TRBJ2-7	TRBV5-1	NA	NA	TGCGCCAGCAGCTTGAGGACAGCAGCCTACGAGCAGTACTTC	CASSLRTAAYEQYF
TRBJ2-2	TRBV5-5	once	TRBD2	TGTGCCAGCAGCCGATCGGGAGGTCTTGCGAACACCGGGGAGCTGTTTTTT	CASSRSGGLANTGELFF
TRBJ1-6	TRBV6-5	NA	TRBD1	TGTGCCAGCAGTAAACAGGGGAGAGATTCACCCCTCCACTTT	CASSKQGRDSPLHF
TRBJ2-7	TRBV5-1	NA	NA	TGCGCCAGCAGCTTGGCCGGAGGCGAGCAGTACTTC	CASSLAGGEQYF
TRBJ2-2	TRBV10-1	NA	TRBD2	TGCGCCAGCAGTGACCTAGCGGGGGGGCCCGGGGAGCTGTTTTTT	CASSDLAGGPGELFF
TRBJ1-2	TRBV25-1	NA	TRBD1	TGTGCCAGCAGTGGACGGGACAGACCTCTCTATGGCTACACCTTC	CASSGRDRPLYGYTF
TRBJ1-1	TRBV5-1	NA	NA	TGCGCCAGCAGCTTCCAGGGAGGGAACACTGAAGCTTTCTTT	CASSFQGGNTEAFF